Listed here are 25 T cell receptor beta chains from one sample, sequenced in a study of T-cell memory formation after mild COVID-19 (TCRdb year 2021). Preparation of the library involved 5' RACE. The run used an Illumina NovaSeq 6000. The public sequencing data were trimmed at Q25 with fastp and processed into clonotypes with MiXCR by TCRdb, which kept only in-frame beta chains. All rows with the same CDR3 protein become a single entry with the most common DNA and genes. The sample has over 350,000 distinct CDR3 sequences on record, approximately 24% of them singletons. The ten largest make up around 8.1% of the sample. The sample taken for sequencing was PBMCs or a T cell subset sorted from them (not recorded which). The receptor source for this set is an adult woman who had mild COVID-19 (a few samples of this study predate the infection). The sample titles of this study are shuffled in the database, so cell type and time point are left out; the donor was told from shared clones.

This CDR3 is CASLPRGPPPEDTQYF. CDR3 nucleotides: TGTGCCAGCCTACCTCGGGGTCCTCCACCGGAAGATACGCAGTATTTT. The chain joins TRBV5-6 to TRBJ2-3, with a weak D call TRBD2 (5 bases). Trimming removed 7 bases at V and 5 bases at J, with 23 bases between. Germline V gene sequence: CDR1 SGHDT, CDR2 YYEEEE. The CDR3 runs to 16 residues.

The chain recombines TRBV10-3 with TRBJ2-1; 12 bases align to TRBD1. V was clipped by 4 bases and J by 5 bases; unmatched bases: 3. This CDR3 is 15 amino acids long. Looked up from germline, CDR1 is ENHRY and CDR2 is SYGVKD. This CDR3 is CAISVGDRGHNEQFF. The CDR3 DNA follows: TGTGCCATCAGTGTCGGGGACAGGGGGCACAATGAGCAGTTCTTC.

This chain links TRBV29-1 with TRBJ2-1; D not resolved. The CDR3 has 11 residues. The germline V gene encodes CDR1 SQVTM and CDR2 ANQGSEA. Trimming pared 6 bases from V and 6 bases from J, leaving 9 bases between. DNA of the CDR3: TGCAGCGTCGACTCCCCCAATGAGCAGTTCTTC. It translates to CSVDSPNEQFF.

The chain employs TRBV12-3 or TRBV12-4 and TRBJ1-1, with D perhaps TRBD1 (5 bases). CDR3 length: 14 amino acids. Trimming pared 8 bases from V and 0 bases from J, leaving 13 bases between. The DNA of the CDR3 is TGTGCCAGCGTAAGCGGGGCCTTGAACACTGAAGCTTTCTTT. Protein product: CASVSGALNTEAFF.

This clonotype came up once. V and J are TRBV7-2 and TRBJ2-2; the D call may be TRBD1 or TRBD2 (5 bases each). With 5 bases removed from V and 8 bases from J, the gap between germline ends came to 21 bases. Germline CDR1 SGHTA, CDR2 FQGNSA. The CDR3 consists of 16 residues. DNA of the CDR3: TGTGCCAGCAGCCCGGGACGGATAACCGTTGGTGGGGAGCTGTTTTTT. Encoded protein: CASSPGRITVGGELFF.

The sample holds a few counts of this clonotype. V and J are TRBV6-5 and TRBJ2-7; 7 bases align to TRBD1. The V gene's germline CDR1 is MNHEY and CDR2 SVGAGI. V gave up 5 bases and J gave up 0 bases; unmatched junction bases: 4. The CDR3 contains 14 residues. This chain's CDR3 is CASSDRESSYEQYF. In nucleotides, the CDR3 is TGTGCCAGCAGTGACAGGGAGAGCTCCTACGAGCAGTACTTC.

This clonotype was counted ten times or more. The chain combines TRBV12-3 or TRBV12-4 with TRBJ2-1, with 10 positions matching TRBD2. This CDR3 is 15 amino acids long. V lost 5 bases to trimming and J lost 5 bases; unmatched junction nucleotides: 6. The DNA for the CDR3 is TGTGCCAGCAGTCCCAGCGGGAGGGCCCACAATGAGCAGTTCTTC. Its protein product is CASSPSGRAHNEQFF.

The CDR3 nucleotides read TGTGCCAGTGTGGACAGCAGCTACTATGGCTACACCTTC. Its protein product is CASVDSSYYGYTF. The V call is TRBV19, the J call TRBJ1-2; weak D call: TRBD1 (6 bases). This CDR3 is 13 amino acids long. Trimming shortened V by 8 bases and J by 3 bases, and 13 bases separated the two germline ends. CDR1 is LNHDA and CDR2 is SQIVND in the germline V gene (reference sequence). Using reference TRBV19 and TRBJ1-2 for the parts outside the CDR3, the full variable domain is DGGITQSPKYLFRKEGQNVTLSCEQNLNHDAMYWYRQDPGQGLRLIYYSQIVNDFQKGDIAEGYSVSREKKESFPLTVTSAQKNPTAFYLCASVDSSYYGYTFGSGTRLTVV.

The chain joins TRBV11-2 to TRBJ1-1; 7 bases are shared with TRBD1. Per germline, CDR1 SGHAT and CDR2 FQNNGV. CDR3 length: 14 residues. J gave up 7 bases and V 3 bases, and 8 bases lay outside the gene matches. The CDR3 loop reads CASSFRRGPDEAFF. CDR3 in DNA: TGTGCCAGCAGCTTTAGGAGGGGGCCGGATGAAGCTTTCTTT.

This clonotype was found many times. CDR3 bases: TGTGCCAGCAGTTTCTCTGGGGCAAAGAATCAGCCCCAGCATTTT. Protein product: CASSFSGAKNQPQHF. V is TRBV12-3 or TRBV12-4 and J is TRBJ1-5; D may be TRBD1 (5 bases). The CDR3 loop spans 15 amino acids. The ends were cut back, 3 bases at V and 4 bases at J, with 13 bases in the middle.

This clonotype was detected a few times. CDR3 loop: CASSLTQGYGYTF. Written as DNA, the CDR3 is TGTGCCAGCAGCTTAACACAAGGTTATGGCTACACCTTC. This chain uses TRBV7-9 with TRBJ1-2; D call uncertain. V gave up 2 bases and J gave up 5 bases, with 9 bases separating them. Germline CDR1 SEHNR, CDR2 FQNEAQ (reference sequence). The CDR3 sequence is 13 residues long.

This clonotype appeared a few times. The rearrangement uses TRBV12-3 or TRBV12-4 and TRBJ1-5; 11 bases line up with TRBD1. The CDR3 covers 18 residues. V was pared by 6 bases and J by 2 bases, with 12 bases of the junction left unmatched. In DNA form, the CDR3 reads TGTGCCAGCAGCTCGGGACAGGGGGTTAGGTCGGGCAATCAGCCCCAGCATTTT. Protein product: CASSSGQGVRSGNQPQHF.

This chain joins TRBV7-9 and TRBJ1-1; D uncertain. Germline values: CDR1 SEHNR, CDR2 FQNEAQ (reference sequence). CDR3 size: 17 residues. Trimming took 1 base from V and 5 from J, leaving 20 bases between them. CDR3 nucleotide sequence: TGTGCCAGCAGCTTAGTACGAGGTATGGGGAGAAAAACTGAAGCTTTCTTT. It encodes CASSLVRGMGRKTEAFF.

This clonotype was found a few times. The CDR3 coding sequence is TGTGCCAGCAGTGATAAGCAGGGAAGCACCTACGAGCAGTACTTC. Amino acids: CASSDKQGSTYEQYF. The chain joins TRBV25-1 to TRBJ2-7; weak D call: TRBD1 (5 bases). The germline CDR1 and CDR2 sequences are MGHDK and SYGVNS. V lost 3 bases and J 2 bases, leaving 14 bases between the germline ends. This CDR3 is built from 15 residues.

V usage is TRBV20-1 and J usage is TRBJ1-1; the D gene is possibly TRBD1 (5 bases). The V gene lost 0 bases and the J gene lost 1 base, with 18 bases spanning the gap. The CDR3 length is 17 residues. Germline V gives CDR1 DFQATT, CDR2 SNEGSKA (reference sequence). CDR3 DNA sequence: TGCAGTGCTAGAGATAGGGCCAGGGTCCGCCCGAACACTGAAGCTTTCTTT. Amino acid sequence: CSARDRARVRPNTEAFF.

This clonotype appeared a few times. This chain links TRBV7-2 with TRBJ1-1; D gene ambiguous. The ends were cut back, 6 bases at V and 2 bases at J, with 10 bases in the middle. Germline V gene sequence: CDR1 SGHTA, CDR2 FQGNSA. The CDR3 covers 13 residues. As DNA, the CDR3 is TGTGCCAGCAGACAAAGCAGAAACACTGAAGCTTTCTTT. Its translation is CASRQSRNTEAFF.

The chain employs TRBV29-1 and TRBJ2-5, with D perhaps matching TRBD1 (5 bases). Germline CDR1 reads SQVTM; CDR2 reads ANQGSEA. This CDR3 contains 12 residues. The V and J ends lost 4 bases and 3 bases respectively, with 9 bases between them. CDR3 amino acids: CSVVPREETQYF. The CDR3 nucleotides read TGCAGCGTTGTACCCAGGGAAGAGACCCAGTACTTC.

This clonotype was detected a few times. The V and J genes are TRBV6-2 or TRBV6-3 and TRBJ2-7; D ambiguous. CDR1 and CDR2 from the germline V gene are MNHEY and SVGEGT. This CDR3 region has 14 residues. Trimming cost V 8 bases and J 7 bases, with 21 bases left between them. For the CDR3, the DNA is TGTGCCAGCTCCGTGGTGGGGTCCCCAGAGGAGCAGTACTTC. Its translation: CASSVVGSPEEQYF.

CDR3 amino acids: CSVADSLSTDTQYF. The CDR3 nucleotides are TGCAGCGTGGCGGACTCGCTTTCGACAGATACGCAGTATTTT. This sequence joins TRBV29-1 and TRBJ2-3, with D possibly TRBD2 on 5 matching bases. V gave up 6 bases and J gave up 3 bases, with 16 bases separating them. This CDR3 comprises 14 residues. CDR1 is SQVTM, CDR2 ANQGSEA, per germline.

In its sample, this clonotype was seen a few times. The V call is TRBV15, the J call TRBJ2-3; unclear D gene. V was shortened by 4 bases and J by 5 bases, with 4 bases between the two germline ends. Germline CDR1 and CDR2: LNHNV and YYDKDF (reference sequence). The CDR3 is 11 residues long. The DNA for the CDR3 is TGTGCCACCAGCAAACAAGATACGCAGTATTTT. This codes for CATSKQDTQYF. The full variable domain, with the rest looked up from reference TRBV15 and TRBJ2-3, is DAMVIQNPRYQVTQFGKPVTLSCSQTLNHNVMYWYQQKSSQAPKLLFHYYDKDFNNEADTPDNFQSRRPNTSFCFLDIRSPGLGDTAMYLCATSKQDTQYFGPGTRLTVL.

This clonotype was picked up a small number of times. The V and J genes are TRBV12-3 or TRBV12-4 and TRBJ1-1; a weak D match, TRBD1 (6 bases). V lost 1 base, J lost 3 bases, and 9 bases lay in between. There are 14 residues in the CDR3. The CDR3: CASSLVRGDTEAFF. The CDR3 nucleotides are TGTGCCAGCAGTTTAGTAAGGGGGGACACTGAAGCTTTCTTT.

This clonotype was seen only a few times. The genes are TRBV4-1 and TRBJ2-1, with TRBD2 identical over 9 bases. CDR1 and CDR2 from the germline V gene are MGHRA and YSYEKL. The CDR3 is made up of 19 amino acids. The junction had 19 bases not matched to a gene; V was cut back by 6 bases and J by 4 bases. CDR3 sequence (DNA): TGCGCCAGCAGGTTCAGAAGCCGCGGAGGCGGGGGGGATTACAATGAGCAGTTCTTC. Translated, it gives CASRFRSRGGGGDYNEQFF.

This clonotype was found a few times. This chain links TRBV11-2 with TRBJ2-7; TRBD1 matches 7 bases. The CDR3 sequence is 14 residues long. V dropped 1 base and J dropped 2; count of bases not matched to a gene: 2. Germline V gene data show CDR1 as SGHAT and CDR2 as FQNNGV. This CDR3 reads CASSLADRTYEQYF. In nucleotides, the CDR3 is TGTGCCAGCAGCTTAGCGGACAGGACCTACGAGCAGTACTTC.

The rearrangement uses TRBV7-8 and TRBJ1-1; D is possibly TRBD1 (5 bases). This CDR3 has 19 residues. Germline CDR1 is SGHVS and CDR2 is FQNEAQ. Trimming removed 5 bases from V and 0 bases from J, with 25 bases in between. The CDR3 bases are TGTGCCAGCAGCCGTAAAATCCCCGGGGGGGTGAAGATGAACACTGAAGCTTTCTTT. This gives the protein CASSRKIPGGVKMNTEAFF.

The CDR3, as DNA: TGTGCCAGCAGCCACCAGGACAGAGCCAATGAAGCTTTCTTT. This codes for CASSHQDRANEAFF. The chain has TRBV5-6 and TRBJ1-1, with D maybe TRBD1 (6 bases). The germline V gene encodes CDR1 SGHDT and CDR2 YYEEEE. This CDR3 has 14 amino acids. V was shortened by 4 bases and J by 7 bases, with 17 bases between the two germline ends.